The 21 T cell receptor beta chains below all came from one sample that was sequenced in a study of vaccination effects on CD4 cells after COVID-19. Expansion with viral peptide pools was applied to antigen-specific CD4+ T cells by the ViraFEST assay prior to sequencing. When ten to eleven days of culture had elapsed, CD4+ T cells were isolated. Nobody among the vaccine recipients had prior SARS-CoV-2 infection (nucleocapsid antibodies were negative). Data came from immunoSEQ multiplex PCR; TCRdb stores just in-frame clones and leaves some out. The sample lists about 23,000 clones; 73% were seen once. These TCRs' antigens remain unknown. This specimen was CD4+ T cells from PBMCs cultured with SARS-CoV-2 spike peptides, taken before COVID-19 vaccination. These receptor sequences come from a human donor who received a COVID-19 vaccine.

The V call is TRBV5-4, the J call TRBJ1-2; maybe TRBD1 (5 bases). There are 17 residues in the CDR3. The V and J ends lost 0 bases and 8 bases respectively, with 23 bases between them. Germline V lookup: CDR1 SGHNT, CDR2 YYREEE (reference sequence). CDR3 loop: CASSLVPGRGSPLGYTF. CDR3 in DNA: TGTGCCAGCAGCTTGGTGCCGGGACGGGGCAGCCCTCTGGGCTACACCTTC. The full variable domain, rest sourced from reference TRBV5-4 and TRBJ1-2, is ETGVTQSPTHLIKTRGQQVTLRCSSQSGHNTVSWYQQALGQGPQFIFQYYREEENGRGNFPPRFSGLQFPNYSSELNVNALELDDSALYLCASSLVPGRGSPLGYTFGSGTRLTVV.

The gene calls are TRBV4-1 and TRBJ1-3; 8 positions agree with TRBD1. V gave up 2 bases and J gave up 0 bases; unmatched junction bases: 3. Germline-derived CDR1 and CDR2 are MGHRA and YSYEKL. This CDR3 is 16 amino acids long. The DNA of the CDR3 is TGCGCCAGCAGCCAAAGACAGGGGAGCTCTGGAAACACCATATATTTT. This sequence encodes CASSQRQGSSGNTIYF.

The gene calls are TRBV5-1 and TRBJ1-1; D gene ambiguous. CDR1 and CDR2 from the germline V gene are SGHRS and YFSETQ. The V and J ends lost 5 bases and 6 bases respectively, with 17 bases between them. CDR3 length equals 14 residues. This CDR3 is CASRVGFGEAEAFF. The CDR3 nucleotides are TGCGCCAGCAGGGTTGGGTTCGGGGAGGCTGAAGCTTTCTTT.

J is TRBJ2-5 and V is TRBV3-1 (or the pseudogene TRBV3-2); 7 bases are a match to TRBD2. Germline-derived CDR1 and CDR2 are LGHDT and YNNKEL (reference sequence). The CDR3 runs 14 residues. V dropped 7 bases and J dropped 7; count of bases not matched to a gene: 12. The CDR3 is CASTTGLTTGTQYF. The DNA of the CDR3 is TGTGCCAGCACAACGGGACTAACAACGGGGACCCAGTACTTC.

The gene calls are TRBV10-3 and TRBJ1-2; 9 nucleotides match TRBD1. Germline CDR1 is ENHRY and CDR2 is SYGVKD. V lost 7 bases and J lost 2; bases outside the gene matches: 5. The CDR3 covers 14 residues. The CDR3 DNA sequence: TGTGCCATCACTAGGGACAGGGCGAACTATGGCTACACCTTC. Translating gives CAITRDRANYGYTF.

This chain uses TRBV5-1 with TRBJ2-7; TRBD2 matches 9 bases. In germline, CDR1 is SGHRS, CDR2 YFSETQ. This CDR3 comprises 15 residues. V lost 4 bases, J lost 4 bases, and 9 bases stayed unmatched. CDR3 loop: CASSPGTSGPYEQYF. The CDR3 region has the DNA TGCGCCAGCAGCCCGGGAACTAGCGGGCCGTACGAGCAGTACTTC.

This rearrangement joins TRBV9 to TRBJ2-7, with 7 bases that match TRBD1. The CDR3 runs to 15 residues. V trimming: 0 bases; J trimming: 5 bases; junction bases outside the gene matches: 8. Germline loops: CDR1 SGDLS, CDR2 YYNGEE. CDR3 in amino acids: CASSVGSLGGDEQYF. For the CDR3, the DNA is TGTGCCAGCAGCGTAGGATCGCTAGGGGGCGACGAGCAGTACTTC.

The V call is TRBV7-9, the J call TRBJ1-2; a weak D match, TRBD1 (6 bases). The V and J ends lost 1 base and 0 bases respectively, with 12 bases between them. The CDR3 is 16 residues long. Germline V CDR1 and CDR2: SEHNR, FQNEAQ (reference sequence). This CDR3 is CASSLGTANTNYGYTF. The CDR3 nucleotides read TGTGCCAGCAGCTTAGGGACAGCCAATACTAACTATGGCTACACCTTC.

The chain combines TRBV5-4 with TRBJ2-5; 12 bases line up with TRBD2. The CDR3 covers 16 residues. The germline CDR1 and CDR2 sequences are SGHNT and YYREEE (reference sequence). With 5 bases clipped from V and 1 base from J, the junction kept 6 bases outside the gene matches. CDR3: CASRRLAGGTQETQYF. CDR3 bases: TGTGCCAGCAGGAGGCTAGCGGGGGGGACCCAAGAGACCCAGTACTTC.

CDR3 loop: CASSLAPSSLGEQYF. The DNA of the CDR3 is TGCGCCAGCAGCTTGGCCCCTAGTTCTCTAGGCGAGCAGTACTTC. The chain carries TRBV5-1 and TRBJ2-7; D is uncertain. Germline lookup yields CDR1 SGHRS and CDR2 YFSETQ. The CDR3 contains 15 residues. Trimming cost V 0 bases and J 6 bases, with 16 bases left between them.

The chain is built from TRBV7-8 and TRBJ1-1, with D maybe TRBD1 (6 bases). V lost 6 bases and J 0 bases, leaving 17 bases between the germline ends. Germline values: CDR1 SGHVS, CDR2 FQNEAQ. This CDR3 contains 16 residues. The CDR3 DNA sequence: TGTGCCAGCAGGGGTCGGACAGCGCCTATGAACACTGAAGCTTTCTTT. This sequence encodes CASRGRTAPMNTEAFF.

This clone has just one count. The chain employs TRBV15 and TRBJ2-4; D may be TRBD2 (7 bases). Per germline, CDR1 LNHNV and CDR2 YYDKDF (reference sequence). V lost 10 bases and J lost 3, with 22 bases in between. The CDR3 is made up of 16 amino acids. The DNA for the CDR3 is TGTGCCAGAGGATATTGGGGGGGCCTTAGCAAAAACATTCAGTACTTC. Translated: CARGYWGGLSKNIQYF.

The J gene is TRBJ1-6, the V gene TRBV25-1, with TRBD1 matching over 8 bases. J was trimmed by 10 bases and V by 6 bases; bases with no gene match: 11. Germline loops: CDR1 MGHDK, CDR2 SYGVNS. The CDR3 has 15 amino acids. For the CDR3, the DNA is TGTGCCAGCAGCAATCAGGGGGCAACAAGATCACCCCTCCACTTT. Translated: CASSNQGATRSPLHF.

This clone was recorded only once. The gene calls are TRBV18 and TRBJ2-3; 8 bases agree with TRBD2. The CDR3 is made up of 16 amino acids. V trimming: 3 bases; J trimming: 0 bases; junction bases outside the gene matches: 5. Germline V lookup: CDR1 KGHSH, CDR2 LQKENI. CDR3 DNA: TGTGCCAGCTCACCCTTCGGGAGGGCCAGCACAGATACGCAGTATTTT. Amino acid sequence: CASSPFGRASTDTQYF. Together with reference TRBV18 and TRBJ2-3, the CDR3 gives the full variable domain: NAGVMQNPRHLVRRRGQEARLRCSPMKGHSHVYWYRQLPEEGLKFMVYLQKENIIDESGMPKERFSAEFPKEGPSILRIQQVVRGDSAAYFCASSPFGRASTDTQYFGPGTRLTVL.

The gene calls are TRBV5-1 and TRBJ2-3; D not resolved. The CDR3 has 16 amino acids. CDR1 and CDR2 from the germline V gene are SGHRS and YFSETQ. Trimming took 4 bases from V and 4 from J, leaving 19 bases between them. The CDR3 sequence: CASSPRVALRPDTQYF. The CDR3 DNA reads TGCGCCAGCAGCCCGCGTGTGGCTTTAAGGCCAGATACGCAGTATTTT.

The gene calls are TRBV5-1 and TRBJ1-2; D might be TRBD1 (6 bases). Germline CDR1 reads SGHRS; CDR2 reads YFSETQ. This CDR3 comprises 15 residues. Between the trimmed V and J ends, which lost 4 bases and 0 bases, there was a span of 13 bases. CDR3 protein: CASSVQGESNYGYTF. CDR3 coding DNA: TGCGCCAGCAGCGTACAGGGAGAATCTAACTATGGCTACACCTTC.

The J gene is TRBJ1-4, the V gene TRBV7-7; D is unresolved. Per germline, CDR1 SSHAT and CDR2 FNYEAQ (reference sequence). The CDR3 sequence is 15 residues long. Trimming stripped 5 bases from V and 0 bases from J, with 10 bases between. The CDR3 spells CASSKGGATNEKLFF. The CDR3 nucleotides are TGTGCCAGCAGCAAGGGCGGTGCAACTAATGAAAAACTGTTTTTT.

This sequence joins TRBV5-8 and TRBJ2-3; 7 bases are shared with TRBD2. Unmatched junction bases numbered 11, after V lost 3 bases and J lost 4 bases. Germline V CDR1 and CDR2: SGHTS, YDEGEE. The CDR3 runs to 16 residues. DNA for the CDR3: TGTGCCAGCAGCTGGGGCGGGGGACCGAGCCCAGATACGCAGTATTTT. Protein: CASSWGGGPSPDTQYF.

The chain recombines TRBV29-1 with TRBJ2-5; D is possibly TRBD1 (5 bases). The V end was cut by 2 bases, the J end by 2 bases, with 15 bases between. This CDR3 has 15 amino acids. Germline V gene sequence: CDR1 SQVTM, CDR2 ANQGSEA. CDR3 bases: TGCAGCGTTGAACCTTGGGGCAGCGTGCAAGAGACCCAGTACTTC. This encodes CSVEPWGSVQETQYF.

V and J are TRBV5-1 and TRBJ2-7; 9 nucleotides agree with TRBD1. Trimming cost V 3 bases and J 1 base; bases outside gene matches: 2. Germline lookup yields CDR1 SGHRS and CDR2 YFSETQ. The CDR3 has 14 residues. The CDR3 DNA reads as TGCGCCAGCAGCTACGGGACAGGGTCCTACGAGCAGTACTTC. Translated: CASSYGTGSYEQYF. Drawing the rest from reference TRBV5-1 and TRBJ2-7, the complete variable domain is KAGVTQTPRYLIKTRGQQVTLSCSPISGHRSVSWYQQTPGQGLQFLFEYFSETQRNKGNFPGRFSGRQFSNSRSEMNVSTLELGDSALYLCASSYGTGSYEQYFGPGTRLTVT.

This clone has only a few counts. The junction departs from germline at one end; a sequencing error may be responsible. J is TRBJ1-6 and V is TRBV6-1, with a possible D match to TRBD1 (5 bases). The CDR3 spans 16 residues. Germline V gene lookup returns CDR1 MNHNS and CDR2 SASEGT. The CDR3: CASSEAQGGQYSPLHF. The CDR3 region has the DNA TGTGCCAGCAGTGAAGCGCAGGGAGGGCAATATTCGCCCCTCCACTTT.